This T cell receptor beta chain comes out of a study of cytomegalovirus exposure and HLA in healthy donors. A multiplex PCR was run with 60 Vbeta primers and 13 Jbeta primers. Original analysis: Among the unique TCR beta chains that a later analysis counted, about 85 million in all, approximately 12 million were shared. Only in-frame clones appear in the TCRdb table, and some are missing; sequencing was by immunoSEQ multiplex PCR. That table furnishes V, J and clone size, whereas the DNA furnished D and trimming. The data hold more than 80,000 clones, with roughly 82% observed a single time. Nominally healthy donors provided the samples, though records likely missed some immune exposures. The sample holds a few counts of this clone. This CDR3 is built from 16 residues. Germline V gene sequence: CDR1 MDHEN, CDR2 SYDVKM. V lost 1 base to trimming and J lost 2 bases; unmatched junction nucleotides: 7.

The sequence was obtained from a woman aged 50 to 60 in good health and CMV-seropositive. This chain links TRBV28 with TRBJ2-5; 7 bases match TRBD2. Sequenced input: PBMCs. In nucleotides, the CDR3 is TGTGCCAGCAGTTTATTCGGCCAGGGACTACAAGAGACCCAGTACTTC. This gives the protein CASSLFGQGLQETQYF.